Below, one TCR beta chain is given with its context. The target antigen is unknown. This entry comes from a study of cytomegalovirus exposure and HLA in healthy donors. Study overall: The roughly 120 million unique TCR beta sequences, from 150 million to 200 million T cells, were found by an earlier analysis. The study's findings and limits: An assumption of roughly uniform sequencing depth across donors underlay the presence/absence analyses. A later analysis appeared to link common viral pathogens to several of the most significant clusters.

V shed 1 base and J shed 8 bases, with 9 bases lying between them. The CDR3 has 12 amino acids. In germline, CDR1 is SGHDT, CDR2 YYEEEE. 13 Jbeta primers and 60 Vbeta primers were used for the PCR. Method: immunoSEQ multiplex PCR; TCRdb's copy keeps in-frame clones and lacks some. The sample shows some 180,000 clones, around 84% of them seen only once. The sample taken for sequencing was PBMCs. The rearrangement uses TRBV5-6 and TRBJ1-2, with D tentatively TRBD1 (5 bases). The sequence was collected from a woman under 30 in good health and CMV-seronegative. The CDR3, as DNA: TGTGCCAGCAGCTTGCGGGGGTCCGGCTACACCTTC. Protein: CASSLRGSGYTF.